The T cell receptor beta chain under discussion was sequenced for a study of shared clonotypes between healthy human individuals. Only in-frame clones appear in the TCRdb table, and some are missing; sequencing was by immunoSEQ multiplex PCR. The sample shows 2,500,000 or so clones, around 90% of them seen only once. Germline V gene sequence: CDR1 MNHEY, CDR2 SMNVEV (reference sequence). V lost 3 bases, J lost 2 bases, and 19 bases lay in between. This CDR3 has 17 residues. Source material: naive CD4+ T cells sorted from blood. Stated subset: CD45RA+ positively selected. This TCR came from a young man in good health. The rearrangement links TRBV27 to TRBJ1-2; D remains ambiguous. DNA of the CDR3: TGTGCCAGCAGTTTCGCTCTCTCAGAGTCATCCAACTATGGCTACACCTTC. Its translation: CASSFALSESSNYGYTF.